This T cell receptor beta chain emerged from a study of response to subunit inactivated influenza vaccine. This clonotype was recorded a few times. Antigen: not known. Overall study findings and caveats: The authors suggested that few new T cells are recruited per seasonal influenza vaccination.

TCRdb re-called the RT-PCR reads with MiXCR, one entry per CDR3 protein. The sample shows some 500,000 distinct CDR3 sequences, 10% to 15% of them seen only once. The receptor's source is a man in his forties or fifties who received an inactivated influenza vaccine. Here the sequenced sample was PBMCs from blood, taken roughly 6 weeks after vaccination.

The CDR3 sequence: CASSFHRTGTGDHQPQHF. CDR3 nucleotide sequence: TGTGCCAGCAGCTTTCATCGGACCGGGACAGGGGATCATCAGCCCCAGCATTTT. The rearrangement uses TRBV5-6 and TRBJ1-5; 10 positions match TRBD1. With V trimmed by 2 bases and J by 5 bases, 13 bases remained unmatched. CDR3 length: 18 residues. Germline CDR1 reads SGHDT; CDR2 reads YYEEEE.